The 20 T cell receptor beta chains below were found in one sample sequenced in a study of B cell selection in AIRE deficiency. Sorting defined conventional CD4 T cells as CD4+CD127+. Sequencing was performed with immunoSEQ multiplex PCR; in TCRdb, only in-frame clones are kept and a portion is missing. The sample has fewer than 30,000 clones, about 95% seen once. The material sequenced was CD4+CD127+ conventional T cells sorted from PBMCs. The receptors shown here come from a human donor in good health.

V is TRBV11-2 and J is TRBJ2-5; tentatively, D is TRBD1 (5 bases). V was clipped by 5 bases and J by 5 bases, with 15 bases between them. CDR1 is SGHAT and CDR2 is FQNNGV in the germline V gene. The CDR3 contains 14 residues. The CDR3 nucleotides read TGTGCCAGCAGCCCCCTCAGGGTTGGGGAGACCCAGTACTTC. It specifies CASSPLRVGETQYF. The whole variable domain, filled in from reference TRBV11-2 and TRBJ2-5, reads EAGVAQSPRYKIIEKRQSVAFWCNPISGHATLYWYQQILGQGPKLLIQFQNNGVVDDSQLPKDRFSAERLKGVDSTLKIQPAKLEDSAVYLCASSPLRVGETQYFGPGTRLLVL.

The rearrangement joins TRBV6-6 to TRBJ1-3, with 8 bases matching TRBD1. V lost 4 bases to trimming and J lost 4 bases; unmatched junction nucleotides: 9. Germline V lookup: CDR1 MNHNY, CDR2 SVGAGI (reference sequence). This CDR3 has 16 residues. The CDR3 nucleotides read TGTGCCAGCAGTTTCTCCAGGGGGCGAGGCGGAAACACCATATATTTT. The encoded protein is CASSFSRGRGGNTIYF.

Here the CDR3 DNA reads TGTGCCAGCAGTGAAGATCACGGGGGACTGGCTGGAAACACCATATATTTT. Translated: CASSEDHGGLAGNTIYF. The chain has TRBV6-1 and TRBJ1-3; the D gene is possibly TRBD1 (5 bases). V was cut by 1 base and J by 2 bases, with 15 bases left in between. Germline CDR1 and CDR2: MNHNS and SASEGT. The CDR3 sequence is 17 residues long.

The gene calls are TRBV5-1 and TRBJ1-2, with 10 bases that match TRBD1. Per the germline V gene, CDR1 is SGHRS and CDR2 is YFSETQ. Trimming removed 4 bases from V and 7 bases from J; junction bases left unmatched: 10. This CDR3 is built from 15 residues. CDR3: CASSKATGGGTGYTF. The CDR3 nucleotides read TGCGCCAGCAGCAAGGCGACAGGGGGCGGTACTGGCTACACCTTC.

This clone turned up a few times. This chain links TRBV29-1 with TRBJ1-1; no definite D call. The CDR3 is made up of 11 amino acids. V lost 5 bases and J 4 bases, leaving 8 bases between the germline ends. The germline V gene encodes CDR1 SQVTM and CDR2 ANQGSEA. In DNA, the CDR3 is TGCAGCGTTCGGTTGGCCACTGAAGCTTTCTTT. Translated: CSVRLATEAFF.

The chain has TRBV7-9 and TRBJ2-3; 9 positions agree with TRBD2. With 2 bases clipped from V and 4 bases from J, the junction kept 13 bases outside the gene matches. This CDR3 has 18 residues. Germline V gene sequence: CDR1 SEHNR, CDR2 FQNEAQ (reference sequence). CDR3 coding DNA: TGTGCCAGCAGCTTAAGAGCGGGAGGATATCGGGGGGCAGATACGCAGTATTTT. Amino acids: CASSLRAGGYRGADTQYF.

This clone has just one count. The CDR3 loop is CASSSPPSLAGDSDEQFF. As DNA, the CDR3 is TGTGCCAGTAGTAGTCCCCCCTCCCTAGCGGGAGATTCGGATGAGCAGTTCTTC. The V call is TRBV19, the J call TRBJ2-1; 10 nucleotides match TRBD2. Unmatched junction bases numbered 17, after V lost 4 bases and J lost 8 bases. Germline-derived CDR1 and CDR2 are LNHDA and SQIVND (reference sequence). CDR3 length: 18 residues.

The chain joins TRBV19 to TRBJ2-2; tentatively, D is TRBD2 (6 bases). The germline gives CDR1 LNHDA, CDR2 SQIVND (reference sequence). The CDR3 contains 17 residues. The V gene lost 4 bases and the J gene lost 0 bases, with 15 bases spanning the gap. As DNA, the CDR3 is TGTGCCAGTAGTAAGCGGGCCCCCGCCCCGAACACCGGGGAGCTGTTTTTT. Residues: CASSKRAPAPNTGELFF.

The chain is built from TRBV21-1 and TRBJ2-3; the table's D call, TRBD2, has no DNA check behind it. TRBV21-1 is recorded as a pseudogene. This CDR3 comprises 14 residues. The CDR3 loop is CGALPSGYTDTQYF. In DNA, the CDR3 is TGTGGAGCCCTACCTAGCGGATACACAGATACGCAGTATTTT.

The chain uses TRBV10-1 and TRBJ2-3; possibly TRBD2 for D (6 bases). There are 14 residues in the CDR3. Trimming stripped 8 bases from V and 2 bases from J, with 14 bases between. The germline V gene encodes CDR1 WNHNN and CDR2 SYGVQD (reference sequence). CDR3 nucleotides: TGCGCCAGCCAAAAGGAGGGACTCACAGATACGCAGTATTTT. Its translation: CASQKEGLTDTQYF.

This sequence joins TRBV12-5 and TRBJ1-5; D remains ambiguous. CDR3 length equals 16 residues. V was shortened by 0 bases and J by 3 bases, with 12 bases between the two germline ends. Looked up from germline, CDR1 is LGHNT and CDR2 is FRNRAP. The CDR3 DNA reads TGTGCTAGTGGTTTGGTATTTGGGCAGTACAATCAGCCCCAGCATTTT. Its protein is CASGLVFGQYNQPQHF.

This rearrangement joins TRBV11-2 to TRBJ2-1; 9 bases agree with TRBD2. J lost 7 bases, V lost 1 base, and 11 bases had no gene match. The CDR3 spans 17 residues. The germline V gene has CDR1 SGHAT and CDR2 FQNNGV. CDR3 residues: CASSLVPASGNKNEQFF. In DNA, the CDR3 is TGTGCCAGCAGCTTAGTCCCGGCTAGCGGGAATAAAAATGAGCAGTTCTTC. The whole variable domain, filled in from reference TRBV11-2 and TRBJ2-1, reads EAGVAQSPRYKIIEKRQSVAFWCNPISGHATLYWYQQILGQGPKLLIQFQNNGVVDDSQLPKDRFSAERLKGVDSTLKIQPAKLEDSAVYLCASSLVPASGNKNEQFFGPGTRLTVL.

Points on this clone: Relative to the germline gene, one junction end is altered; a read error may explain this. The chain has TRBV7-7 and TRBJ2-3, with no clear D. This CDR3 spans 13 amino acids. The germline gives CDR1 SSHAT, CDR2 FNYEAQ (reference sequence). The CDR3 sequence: CASSLSTPDTQYF. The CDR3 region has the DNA TGTGCTAGCAGCTTATCGACCCCCGATACGCAGTATTTT.

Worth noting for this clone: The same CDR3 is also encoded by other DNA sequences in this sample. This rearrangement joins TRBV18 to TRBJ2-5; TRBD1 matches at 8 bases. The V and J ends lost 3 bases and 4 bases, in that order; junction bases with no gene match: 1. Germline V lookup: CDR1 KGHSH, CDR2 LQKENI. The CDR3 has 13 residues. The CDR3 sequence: CASSPGQGETQYF. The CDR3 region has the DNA TGTGCCAGCTCACCCGGACAGGGAGAGACCCAGTACTTC. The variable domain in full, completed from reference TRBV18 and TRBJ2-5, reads NAGVMQNPRHLVRRRGQEARLRCSPMKGHSHVYWYRQLPEEGLKFMVYLQKENIIDESGMPKERFSAEFPKEGPSILRIQQVVRGDSAAYFCASSPGQGETQYFGPGTRLLVL.

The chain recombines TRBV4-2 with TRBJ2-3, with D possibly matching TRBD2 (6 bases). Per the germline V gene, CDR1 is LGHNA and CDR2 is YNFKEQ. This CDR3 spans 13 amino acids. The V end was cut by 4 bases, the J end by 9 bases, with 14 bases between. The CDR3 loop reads CASSPPGVDTQYF. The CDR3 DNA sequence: TGTGCCAGCAGCCCGCCGGGGGTAGACACGCAGTATTTT.

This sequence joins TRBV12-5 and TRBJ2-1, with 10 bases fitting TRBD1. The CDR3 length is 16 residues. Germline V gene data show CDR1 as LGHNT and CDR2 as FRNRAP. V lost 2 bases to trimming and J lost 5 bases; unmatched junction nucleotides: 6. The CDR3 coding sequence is TGTGCTAGTGGTTTGAGTTGGACAGGGGGACACAATGAGCAGTTCTTC. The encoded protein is CASGLSWTGGHNEQFF.

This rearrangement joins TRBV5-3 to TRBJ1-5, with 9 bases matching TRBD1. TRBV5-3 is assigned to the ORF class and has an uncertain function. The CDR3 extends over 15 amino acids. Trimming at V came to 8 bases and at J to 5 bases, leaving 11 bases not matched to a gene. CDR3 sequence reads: CASSKDRGGDQPQHF. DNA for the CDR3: TGTGCCAGCAGCAAGGACAGGGGTGGGGATCAGCCCCAGCATTTT.

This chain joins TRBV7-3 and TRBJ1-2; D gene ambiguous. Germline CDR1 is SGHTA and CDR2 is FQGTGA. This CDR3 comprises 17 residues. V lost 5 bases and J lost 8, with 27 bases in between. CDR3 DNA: TGTGCCAGCAGCCCCAACATTGCCCAAGGAGACGTTGGAGGCTACACCTTC. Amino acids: CASSPNIAQGDVGGYTF.

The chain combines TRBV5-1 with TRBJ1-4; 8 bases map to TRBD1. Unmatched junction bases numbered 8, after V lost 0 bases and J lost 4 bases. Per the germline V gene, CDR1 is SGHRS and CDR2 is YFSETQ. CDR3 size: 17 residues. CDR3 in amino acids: CASSLAGLQGGNEKLFF. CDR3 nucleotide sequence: TGCGCCAGCAGCTTGGCGGGCCTACAGGGGGGTAATGAAAAACTGTTTTTT.

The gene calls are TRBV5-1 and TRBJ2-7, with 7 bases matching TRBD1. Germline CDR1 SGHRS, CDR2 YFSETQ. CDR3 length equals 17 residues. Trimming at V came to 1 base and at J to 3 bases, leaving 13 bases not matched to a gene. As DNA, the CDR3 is TGCGCCAGCAGCTTGAATCCTACAGGGGAAGTTGGCTACGAGCAGTACTTC. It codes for CASSLNPTGEVGYEQYF.